This T cell receptor beta chain was sequenced during a study of shared clonotypes between healthy human individuals. V gave up 8 bases and J gave up 8 bases; unmatched junction bases: 5. Germline V CDR1 and CDR2: SNHLY, FYNNEI. The CDR3 extends over 13 amino acids. This clone came up once. TCRdb's copy holds only in-frame clones and misses some; the assay was immunoSEQ multiplex PCR. The sample includes hundreds of thousands of clones, 70% to 80% of them seen just once. Roughly 92 million PBMCs were counted before genomic DNA extraction. The source material was PBMCs. The TCR was taken from a woman between 40 and 55 years old in good health. Some clones in this sample may be carry-over from other donors' samples. The rearrangement links TRBV2 to TRBJ2-1; 11 nucleotides align to TRBD1. The CDR3 bases are TGTGCCAGCTTGGGACAGGGGGTCTATGAGCAGTTCTTC. Its protein is CASLGQGVYEQFF.